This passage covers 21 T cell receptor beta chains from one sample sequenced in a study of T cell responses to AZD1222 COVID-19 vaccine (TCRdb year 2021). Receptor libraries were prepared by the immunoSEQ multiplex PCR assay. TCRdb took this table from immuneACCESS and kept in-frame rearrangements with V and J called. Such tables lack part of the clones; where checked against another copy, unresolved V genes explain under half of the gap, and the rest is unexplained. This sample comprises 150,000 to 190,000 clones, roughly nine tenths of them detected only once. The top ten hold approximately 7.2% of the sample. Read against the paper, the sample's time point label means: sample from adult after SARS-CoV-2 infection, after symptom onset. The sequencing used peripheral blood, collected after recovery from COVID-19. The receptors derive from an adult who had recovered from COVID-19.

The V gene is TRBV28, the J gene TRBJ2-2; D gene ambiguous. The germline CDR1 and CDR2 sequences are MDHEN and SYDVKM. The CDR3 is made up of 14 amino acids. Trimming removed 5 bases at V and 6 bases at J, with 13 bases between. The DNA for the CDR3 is TGTGCCAGCAGTCCTGCACTTTTGGCCGGGGAGCTGTTTTTT. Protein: CASSPALLAGELFF.

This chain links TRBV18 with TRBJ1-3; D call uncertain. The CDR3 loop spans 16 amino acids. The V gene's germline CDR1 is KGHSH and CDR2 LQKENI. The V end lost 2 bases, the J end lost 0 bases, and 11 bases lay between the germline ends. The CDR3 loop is CASSPDRADSGNTIYF. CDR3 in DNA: TGTGCCAGCTCACCAGACCGGGCCGACTCTGGAAACACCATATATTTT.

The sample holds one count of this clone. Here the CDR3 DNA reads TGTGCCAGCGGCCCTCGGCGGGGCGAGAGCACAGATACGCAGTATTTT. Its protein is CASGPRRGESTDTQYF. The rearrangement joins TRBV25-1 to TRBJ2-3; maybe TRBD2 (6 bases). Germline-derived CDR1 and CDR2 are MGHDK and SYGVNS. V was pared by 8 bases and J by 0 bases, with 18 bases between. This CDR3 spans 16 amino acids.

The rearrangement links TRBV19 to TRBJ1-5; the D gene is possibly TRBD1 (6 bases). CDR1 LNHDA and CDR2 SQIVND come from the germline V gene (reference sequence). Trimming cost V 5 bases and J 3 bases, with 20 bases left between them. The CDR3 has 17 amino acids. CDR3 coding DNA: TGTGCCAGTAGTCCCACGGGGCCGGGGGCTGTCAATCAGCCCCAGCATTTT. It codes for CASSPTGPGAVNQPQHF.

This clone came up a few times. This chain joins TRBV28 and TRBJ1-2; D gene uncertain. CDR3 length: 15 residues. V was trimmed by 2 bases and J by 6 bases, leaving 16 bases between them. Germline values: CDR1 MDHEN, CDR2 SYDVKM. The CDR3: CASSLLLLGEDGYTF. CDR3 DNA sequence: TGTGCCAGCAGTTTACTTCTGCTGGGAGAGGATGGCTACACCTTC.

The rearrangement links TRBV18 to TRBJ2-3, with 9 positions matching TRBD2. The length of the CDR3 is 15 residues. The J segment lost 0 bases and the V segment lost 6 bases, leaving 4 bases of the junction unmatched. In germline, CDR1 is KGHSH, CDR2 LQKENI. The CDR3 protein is CASSPLAGSTDTQYF. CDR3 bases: TGTGCCAGCTCGCCCCTAGCGGGAAGCACAGATACGCAGTATTTT.

The CDR3 loop is CSAREGKRDEQFF. The CDR3 DNA reads as TGCAGCGCGAGAGAGGGGAAGAGGGATGAGCAGTTCTTC. This chain uses TRBV29-1 with TRBJ2-1, with D tentatively TRBD1 or TRBD2 (5 bases each). The CDR3 is 13 amino acids. Germline loops: CDR1 SQVTM, CDR2 ANQGSEA. The ends were cut back, 7 bases at V and 8 bases at J, with 18 bases in the middle.

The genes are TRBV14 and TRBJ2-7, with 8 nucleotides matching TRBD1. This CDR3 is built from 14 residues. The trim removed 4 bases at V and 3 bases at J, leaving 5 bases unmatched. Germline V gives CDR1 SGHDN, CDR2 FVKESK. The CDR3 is CASSPPGQVYEQYF. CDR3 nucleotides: TGTGCCAGCAGCCCGCCGGGACAGGTCTACGAGCAGTACTTC.

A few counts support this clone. The CDR3 DNA follows: TGTGCCAGCAACGAACGGTTTCTCAATCAGCCCCAGCATTTT. This translates into CASNERFLNQPQHF. The V gene is TRBV6-5, the J gene TRBJ1-5, with D hard to call. V was shortened by 7 bases and J by 3 bases, with 13 bases between the two germline ends. The V gene's germline CDR1 is MNHEY and CDR2 SVGAGI. This CDR3 is built from 14 residues.

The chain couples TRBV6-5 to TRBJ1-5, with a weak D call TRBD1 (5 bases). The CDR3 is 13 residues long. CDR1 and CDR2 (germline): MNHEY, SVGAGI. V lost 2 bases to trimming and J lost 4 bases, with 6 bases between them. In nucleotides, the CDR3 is TGTGCCAGCAGTTACGAGGGGAATCAGCCCCAGCATTTT. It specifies CASSYEGNQPQHF.

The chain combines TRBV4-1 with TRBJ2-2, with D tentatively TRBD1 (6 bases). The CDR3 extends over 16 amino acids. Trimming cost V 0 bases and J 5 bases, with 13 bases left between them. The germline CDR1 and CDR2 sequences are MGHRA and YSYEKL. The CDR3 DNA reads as TGCGCCAGCAGCCAAGAAACAGGGAGTCGGACCGGGGAGCTGTTTTTT. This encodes CASSQETGSRTGELFF.

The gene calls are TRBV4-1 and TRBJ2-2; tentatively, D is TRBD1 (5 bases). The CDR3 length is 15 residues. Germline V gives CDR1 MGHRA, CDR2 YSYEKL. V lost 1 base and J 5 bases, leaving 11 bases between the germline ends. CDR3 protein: CASSQVGRATGELFF. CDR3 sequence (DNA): TGCGCCAGCAGCCAAGTGGGCAGGGCTACCGGGGAGCTGTTTTTT.

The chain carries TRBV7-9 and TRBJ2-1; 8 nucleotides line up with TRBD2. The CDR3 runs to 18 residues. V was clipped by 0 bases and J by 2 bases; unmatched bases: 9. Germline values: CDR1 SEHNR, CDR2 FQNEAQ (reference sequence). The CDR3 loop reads CASSLARGGGRTYNEQFF. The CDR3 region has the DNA TGTGCCAGCAGCTTAGCCCGGGGGGGCGGGAGAACCTACAATGAGCAGTTCTTC.

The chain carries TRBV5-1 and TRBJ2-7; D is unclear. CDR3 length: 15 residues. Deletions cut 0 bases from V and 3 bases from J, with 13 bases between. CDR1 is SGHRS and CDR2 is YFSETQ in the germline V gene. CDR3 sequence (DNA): TGCGCCAGCAGCTTGGCCATAGGCGGAAACTACGAGCAGTACTTC. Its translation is CASSLAIGGNYEQYF.

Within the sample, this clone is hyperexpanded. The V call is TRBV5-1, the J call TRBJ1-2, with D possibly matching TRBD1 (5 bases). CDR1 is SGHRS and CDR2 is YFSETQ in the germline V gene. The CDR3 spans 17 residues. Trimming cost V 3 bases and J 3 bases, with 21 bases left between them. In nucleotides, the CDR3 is TGCGCCAGCAGCTCGACCGAAGATCAGGGTTATGACTATGGCTACACCTTC. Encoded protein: CASSSTEDQGYDYGYTF.

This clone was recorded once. For the CDR3, the DNA is TGTGCCAGCAGTGTGGAGCGCGACGAGCAGTACTTC. Translating gives CASSVERDEQYF. The chain recombines TRBV2 with TRBJ2-7; D gene unclear. This CDR3 comprises 12 residues. V was cut by 4 bases and J by 5 bases, with 9 bases left in between. Germline loops: CDR1 SNHLY, CDR2 FYNNEI.

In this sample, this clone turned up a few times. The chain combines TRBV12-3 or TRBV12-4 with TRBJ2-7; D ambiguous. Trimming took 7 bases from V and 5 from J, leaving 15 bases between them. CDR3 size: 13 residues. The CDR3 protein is CASNLLGVHEQYF. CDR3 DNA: TGTGCCAGCAACCTACTGGGTGTCCACGAGCAGTACTTC.

The DNA of the CDR3 is TGTGCCAGCAGCCGGACTAGCGGGGTACTTCATACCCAGTACTTC. Residues: CASSRTSGVLHTQYF. V is TRBV7-9 and J is TRBJ2-5; 12 bases are a match to TRBD2. Germline trimming cut 5 bases from V and 8 bases from J; bases unmatched to any gene: 9. The length of the CDR3 is 15 residues. The V gene's germline CDR1 is SEHNR and CDR2 FQNEAQ (reference sequence).

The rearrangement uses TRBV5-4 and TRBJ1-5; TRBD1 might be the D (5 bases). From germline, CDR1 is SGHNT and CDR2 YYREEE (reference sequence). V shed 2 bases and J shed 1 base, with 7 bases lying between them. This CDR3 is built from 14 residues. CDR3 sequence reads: CASSFWGSNQPQHF. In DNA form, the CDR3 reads TGTGCCAGCAGCTTTTGGGGGAGCAATCAGCCCCAGCATTTT.

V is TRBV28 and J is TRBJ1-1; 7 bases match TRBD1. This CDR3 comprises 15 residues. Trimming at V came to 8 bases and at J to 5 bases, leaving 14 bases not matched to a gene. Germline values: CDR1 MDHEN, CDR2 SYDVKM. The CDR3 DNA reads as TGTGCCAGCCCCCCTCGGACAGGAGGATATACTGAAGCTTTCTTT. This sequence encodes CASPPRTGGYTEAFF.

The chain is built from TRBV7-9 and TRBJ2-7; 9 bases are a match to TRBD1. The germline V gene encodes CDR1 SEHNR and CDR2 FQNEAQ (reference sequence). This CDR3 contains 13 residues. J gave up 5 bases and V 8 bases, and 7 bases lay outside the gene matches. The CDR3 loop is CASGSTGGHEQYF. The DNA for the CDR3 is TGTGCCAGCGGGAGTACAGGGGGCCACGAGCAGTACTTC.